This T cell receptor (beta chain) was recorded in a study of blood T cell repertoires in COVID-19. Generated by immunoSEQ multiplex PCR, the TCRdb table keeps only in-frame clones and is missing some. This sample has fewer than 300,000 clones, with approximately 86% found just once. The trim removed 4 bases at V and 2 bases at J, leaving 6 bases unmatched. Germline CDR1 SEHNR, CDR2 FQNEAQ (reference sequence). The CDR3 loop spans 16 amino acids. The clonotype originates from a middle-aged man who had recovered from COVID-19. The specimen sequenced was peripheral blood. This chain joins TRBV7-9 and TRBJ2-7; the match to TRBD2 covers 12 bases. The CDR3 DNA sequence: TGTGCCAGCAGCTCTCATTCTAGCGGGGGGGCCTACGAGCAGTACTTC. The encoded protein is CASSSHSSGGAYEQYF.